Below are 26 T cell receptor beta chains sequenced from a single sample in a study of cytotoxic CD8 clonotypes in ibrutinib-treated CLL. Some clones are missing from TCRdb's copy, which holds only in-frame ones; the method was immunoSEQ multiplex PCR. The profile shows 200,000 or so clones, approximately 75% of them singletons. This specimen consisted of PBMCs, obtained after 12 months of ibrutinib treatment. These receptors all stem from a human donor with chronic lymphocytic leukemia.

The chain couples TRBV5-1 to TRBJ1-1; 8 nucleotides align to TRBD1. Germline CDR1 reads SGHRS; CDR2 reads YFSETQ. J lost 6 bases, V lost 2 bases, and 6 bases had no gene match. The CDR3 totals 14 residues. In DNA, the CDR3 is TGCGCCAGCAGCTTCTCACAGGGGGTCGCTGAAGCTTTCTTT. Protein product: CASSFSQGVAEAFF.

V is TRBV28 and J is TRBJ1-4; 9 nucleotides line up with TRBD1. The length of the CDR3 is 16 residues. Unmatched junction bases numbered 3, after V lost 3 bases and J lost 1 base. Germline CDR1 and CDR2: MDHEN and SYDVKM. The DNA for the CDR3 is TGTGCCAGCAGTTTGTCGGGACAGGGAACTAATGAAAAACTGTTTTTT. It is translated as CASSLSGQGTNEKLFF.

The chain couples TRBV5-5 to TRBJ1-4; TRBD1 agrees at 8 bases. V was clipped by 6 bases and J by 10 bases; unmatched bases: 17. The CDR3 is 16 residues long. Germline V CDR1 and CDR2: SGHKS, YYEKEE (reference sequence). CDR3 region: CASNQNPQGAQSKLFF. Here the CDR3 DNA reads TGTGCCAGCAACCAAAACCCTCAGGGGGCGCAATCAAAACTGTTTTTT.

This clone was seen only once. J is TRBJ1-2 and V is TRBV7-9; 7 bases agree with TRBD1. J was trimmed by 4 bases and V by 5 bases; bases with no gene match: 7. Germline V gives CDR1 SEHNR, CDR2 FQNEAQ (reference sequence). This CDR3 is 14 amino acids long. The CDR3 region has the DNA TGTGCCAGCAGCCCACGTCGGGACAGCTATGGCTACACCTTC. This sequence encodes CASSPRRDSYGYTF. Full variable domain (missing parts from reference TRBV7-9 and TRBJ1-2): DTGVSQNPRHKITKRGQNVTFRCDPISEHNRLYWYRQTLGQGPEFLTYFQNEAQLEKSRLLSDRFSAERPKGSFSTLEIQRTEQGDSAMYLCASSPRRDSYGYTFGSGTRLTVV.

The chain has TRBV11-3 and TRBJ2-5; the D call may be TRBD1 or TRBD2 (5 bases each). The ends were cut back, 1 base at V and 2 bases at J, with 8 bases in the middle. CDR1 and CDR2 from the germline V gene are SGHNT and YENEEA. This CDR3 comprises 14 residues. The CDR3 DNA reads as TGTGCCAGCAGCTTAGGGGGACCACAAGAGACCCAGTACTTC. Encoded protein: CASSLGGPQETQYF.

This clone appeared a single time. V and J are TRBV27 and TRBJ1-2; tentatively, D is TRBD1 (5 bases). The length of the CDR3 is 12 residues. Germline loops: CDR1 MNHEY, CDR2 SMNVEV (reference sequence). The germline V and J ends were trimmed by 4 bases and 8 bases, with 11 bases remaining between them. The CDR3 loop reads CASSSGNGGYTF. CDR3 nucleotides: TGTGCCAGCAGTTCAGGGAATGGAGGCTACACCTTC.

The chain has TRBV27 and TRBJ1-2, with D tentatively TRBD1 (5 bases). V was pared by 5 bases and J by 3 bases, with 19 bases between. CDR1 and CDR2 from the germline V gene are MNHEY and SMNVEV (reference sequence). The CDR3 runs to 16 residues. The CDR3 spells CASSANPRGAYYGYTF. CDR3 nucleotide sequence: TGTGCCAGCAGTGCTAATCCGCGGGGCGCTTACTATGGCTACACCTTC.

J is TRBJ1-5 and V is TRBV6-5, with 8 bases fitting TRBD1. The CDR3 length is 15 residues. The germline gives CDR1 MNHEY, CDR2 SVGAGI. Losses at the gene ends were 6 bases for V and 1 base for J; bases not matched to a gene: 5. CDR3 nucleotides: TGTGCCAGCAGACCCGACAGGGGAAGCAATCAGCCCCAGCATTTT. This sequence encodes CASRPDRGSNQPQHF.

V and J are TRBV18 and TRBJ1-4; D might be TRBD1 (5 bases). V was shortened by 2 bases and J by 6 bases, with 10 bases between the two germline ends. There are 14 residues in the CDR3. Germline V CDR1 and CDR2: KGHSH, LQKENI. CDR3 in amino acids: CASSPKGSHEKLFF. CDR3 nucleotides: TGTGCCAGCTCACCAAAGGGGTCCCATGAAAAACTGTTTTTT.

The chain uses TRBV5-1 and TRBJ2-5; possible D gene TRBD2, 7 bases. The V and J ends lost 0 bases and 2 bases respectively, with 14 bases between them. The CDR3 consists of 16 residues. The germline CDR1 and CDR2 sequences are SGHRS and YFSETQ. The CDR3 bases are TGCGCCAGCAGCTTGGAGGCGCGGGGGCGTCAAGAGACCCAGTACTTC. Translating it yields CASSLEARGRQETQYF.

V and J are TRBV5-1 and TRBJ2-2; 9 bases are shared with TRBD2. V was pared by 1 base and J by 5 bases, with 6 bases of the junction left unmatched. The CDR3 covers 16 residues. The germline V gene encodes CDR1 SGHRS and CDR2 YFSETQ. CDR3 nucleotides: TGCGCCAGCAGCTTGTGGGCTAGCGGGGCTACCGGGGAGCTGTTTTTT. This codes for CASSLWASGATGELFF.

In this sample, this clone turned up a few times. The rearrangement joins TRBV7-9 to TRBJ1-2; 8 nucleotides align to TRBD1. This CDR3 region has 13 residues. The germline V gene encodes CDR1 SEHNR and CDR2 FQNEAQ (reference sequence). V was pared by 8 bases and J by 5 bases, with 7 bases of the junction left unmatched. CDR3 sequence reads: CASGDRTNYGYTF. For the CDR3, the DNA is TGTGCCAGCGGGGACAGGACCAATTATGGCTACACCTTC.

The gene calls are TRBV6-5 and TRBJ1-6; D might be TRBD1 (6 bases). Germline CDR1 and CDR2: MNHEY and SVGAGI. The V gene lost 2 bases and the J gene lost 7 bases, with 9 bases spanning the gap. The CDR3 covers 14 residues. The CDR3 protein is CASSYIGGNSPLHF. CDR3 coding DNA: TGTGCCAGCAGTTACATAGGGGGGAATTCACCCCTCCACTTT.

The chain employs TRBV5-6 and TRBJ1-3; D remains unclear. The CDR3 totals 13 residues. V was cut by 5 bases and J by 0 bases, with 6 bases left in between. From germline, CDR1 is SGHDT and CDR2 YYEEEE. Here the CDR3 reads CASRPVSGNTIYF. The DNA for the CDR3 is TGTGCCAGCAGACCGGTCTCTGGAAACACCATATATTTT.

CDR3 DNA sequence: TGCGCCAGCAGCTTGGAGGGGACAGGGGGCGACGAGCAGTACTTC. This sequence encodes CASSLEGTGGDEQYF. J is TRBJ2-7 and V is TRBV5-1; 12 bases are a match to TRBD1. After removal of 0 bases from V and 5 bases from J, the junction contained 3 bases not matched to a gene. CDR3 size: 15 residues. Germline V gives CDR1 SGHRS, CDR2 YFSETQ.

The gene calls are TRBV28 and TRBJ1-2; D gene uncertain. V shed 7 bases and J shed 7 bases, with 7 bases lying between them. CDR1 is MDHEN and CDR2 is SYDVKM in the germline V gene. The CDR3 contains 10 residues. CDR3: CASKRSGYTF. CDR3 DNA sequence: TGTGCCAGCAAGCGGAGTGGCTACACCTTC.

The J gene is TRBJ1-6, the V gene TRBV2; D might be TRBD1 (5 bases). Germline CDR1 is SNHLY and CDR2 is FYNNEI. This CDR3 region has 16 residues. Trimming took off 4 bases at V and 6 bases at J, with 16 bases between the two ends. CDR3 loop: CASSVGHRLGNSPLHF. CDR3 DNA: TGTGCCAGCAGTGTGGGGCACCGGCTTGGTAATTCACCCCTCCACTTT.

The V gene is TRBV5-1, the J gene TRBJ2-5; D is ambiguous. In germline, CDR1 is SGHRS, CDR2 YFSETQ. The CDR3 totals 14 residues. V was cut by 0 bases and J by 5 bases, with 11 bases left in between. CDR3 nucleotides: TGCGCCAGCAGCTTGGCTCCAGGAGCGGAGACCCAGTACTTC. This translates into CASSLAPGAETQYF. Full variable domain (missing parts from reference TRBV5-1 and TRBJ2-5): KAGVTQTPRYLIKTRGQQVTLSCSPISGHRSVSWYQQTPGQGLQFLFEYFSETQRNKGNFPGRFSGRQFSNSRSEMNVSTLELGDSALYLCASSLAPGAETQYFGPGTRLLVL.

The chain couples TRBV19 to TRBJ1-5, with D uncertain. Germline CDR1 and CDR2: LNHDA and SQIVND (reference sequence). The CDR3 spans 12 residues. V was clipped by 1 base and J by 11 bases, with 9 bases between them. The CDR3 is CASSIVPGSQHF. In DNA form, the CDR3 reads TGTGCCAGTAGTATAGTTCCTGGGTCCCAGCATTTT.

V is TRBV9 and J is TRBJ1-1; D unresolved. The CDR3 is 16 residues long. Germline CDR1 is SGDLS and CDR2 is YYNGEE. V shed 0 bases and J shed 6 bases, with 18 bases lying between them. DNA of the CDR3: TGTGCCAGCAGCGTAGATGAGGGCCAAGTAAGTTCTGAAGCTTTCTTT. Translating gives CASSVDEGQVSSEAFF.

This chain links TRBV10-1 with TRBJ1-6; maybe TRBD1 (6 bases). V was trimmed by 5 bases and J by 7 bases, leaving 9 bases between them. Germline loops: CDR1 WNHNN, CDR2 SYGVQD (reference sequence). The CDR3 is made up of 13 amino acids. The CDR3 protein is CASSLTGNSPLHF. The CDR3 DNA reads TGCGCCAGCAGTTTAACAGGGAATTCACCCCTCCACTTT.

This clone appeared a few times. The chain combines TRBV5-1 with TRBJ2-5; D gene uncertain. Per germline, CDR1 SGHRS and CDR2 YFSETQ. The CDR3 is made up of 14 amino acids. Trimming removed 4 bases at V and 1 base at J, with 11 bases between. The CDR3 spells CASSVGRGQETQYF. The CDR3 DNA reads TGCGCCAGCAGCGTTGGGCGCGGCCAAGAGACCCAGTACTTC.

CDR3 coding DNA: TGTGCCAGCAGCTTGGTGGCTACCCGCACAGATACGCAGTATTTT. Amino acids: CASSLVATRTDTQYF. This chain uses TRBV5-4 with TRBJ2-3; D is uncertain. CDR1 and CDR2 from the germline V gene are SGHNT and YYREEE (reference sequence). This CDR3 spans 15 amino acids. V lost 0 bases and J lost 1, with 9 bases in between. Supplemented by reference TRBV5-4 and TRBJ2-3, the full variable domain reads ETGVTQSPTHLIKTRGQQVTLRCSSQSGHNTVSWYQQALGQGPQFIFQYYREEENGRGNFPPRFSGLQFPNYSSELNVNALELDDSALYLCASSLVATRTDTQYFGPGTRLTVL.

This chain joins TRBV2 and TRBJ2-7, with D hard to call. This CDR3 is 13 amino acids long. Per germline, CDR1 SNHLY and CDR2 FYNNEI. V lost 6 bases and J 4 bases, leaving 13 bases between the germline ends. The CDR3 sequence: CASRDLLRYEQYF. As DNA, the CDR3 is TGTGCCAGCAGGGACCTTCTCCGGTACGAGCAGTACTTC. Supplemented by reference TRBV2 and TRBJ2-7, the full variable domain reads EPEVTQTPSHQVTQMGQEVILRCVPISNHLYFYWYRQILGQKVEFLVSFYNNEISEKSEIFDDQFSVERPDGSNFTLKIRSTKLEDSAMYFCASRDLLRYEQYFGPGTRLTVT.

The chain combines TRBV5-1 with TRBJ2-3, with 7 bases identical to TRBD1. Germline CDR1 is SGHRS and CDR2 is YFSETQ. The CDR3 is 13 amino acids. The junction had 3 bases not matched to a gene; V was cut back by 4 bases and J by 4 bases. The CDR3 is CASSTQGADTQYF. Here the CDR3 DNA reads TGCGCCAGCAGCACCCAGGGGGCAGATACGCAGTATTTT.

This clone was seen once. The chain employs TRBV11-2 and TRBJ2-7, with a tentative D call TRBD1 (5 bases). The CDR3 sequence is 16 residues long. The ends were cut back, 4 bases at V and 0 bases at J, with 16 bases in the middle. Germline V gene lookup returns CDR1 SGHAT and CDR2 FQNNGV. CDR3 residues: CASSSPRTTSSYEQYF. The DNA for the CDR3 is TGTGCCAGCAGCTCGCCGAGGACAACCAGCTCCTACGAGCAGTACTTC.